This T cell receptor (beta chain) was sequenced during a study of response to subunit inactivated influenza vaccine. Details on this clonotype: Its specificity is unknown.

Germline lookup yields CDR1 DFQATT and CDR2 SNEGSKA (reference sequence). V was cut by 2 bases and J by 2 bases, with 6 bases left in between. This CDR3 is 12 amino acids long. TCRdb itself ran the RT-PCR reads through MiXCR, one entry per CDR3 protein. The data hold about 480,000 distinct CDR3 sequences, with about an eighth observed a single time. Overall study results and limits: There was a suggestion from the authors that each seasonal influenza vaccination recruits few new T cells.

The receptor's source is a man in his fifties who received an inactivated influenza vaccine. The input for sequencing was PBMCs from blood, taken more than 35 days after vaccination. The V gene is TRBV20-1, the J gene TRBJ2-5, with no clear D. The chain's CDR3 is CSARYGQETQYF. The CDR3 region has the DNA TGCAGTGCTAGATATGGGCAAGAGACCCAGTACTTC.